This section outlines one T cell receptor beta chain sequence together with its context. Its antigen remains unidentified. These data come from a study of a mutant IDH1 vaccine in newly diagnosed glioma. Study background: Prior therapy was radiotherapy, temozolomide, or both; most received both. Scheduled at week 35, visit V12 preceded visit V13, held at week 47.

The time point was: week 47, end of study. What each vaccine dose contained was 300 ug of mutant IDH1 20-mer peptide, accompanied by topical imiquimod. Every donor had a new WHO grade 3 or 4 astrocytoma that was IDH1-mutant, with loss of nuclear ATRX. Clones were sequenced by immunoSEQ multiplex PCR, and TCRdb holds only the in-frame ones, with some missing. Of approximately 52,000 clones listed, about 80% were seen once; the top ten hold over 4.5%. The clonotype was recovered from a woman in her thirties or forties with glioma. Some clones in this sample may be carry-over from other donors' samples. The source material was PBMCs, sampled from a glioma patient whose treatment included an IDH1 peptide vaccine.

Written as DNA, the CDR3 is TGTGCCAGCAGCTTAGTTGGGGGCCCCTCCTACAATGAGCAGTTCTTC. This translates into CASSLVGGPSYNEQFF. This sequence joins TRBV7-8 and TRBJ2-1; TRBD1 is a possible D gene (6 bases). This CDR3 is built from 16 residues. Germline values: CDR1 SGHVS, CDR2 FQNEAQ. The ends were cut back, 1 base at V and 0 bases at J, with 10 bases in the middle.